The 26 T cell receptor beta chains given below trace back to one sample, sequenced in a study of cytomegalovirus exposure and HLA in healthy donors. PCR employed 60 Vbeta and 13 Jbeta primers. TCRdb's copy holds only in-frame clones and misses some; the assay was immunoSEQ multiplex PCR. The table for this sample gives 200,000 or so clones. The sequenced sample was PBMCs. These receptors were obtained from a boy aged 5 to 17 in good health and CMV-seronegative.

The V and J genes are TRBV7-9 and TRBJ1-2; D is possibly TRBD1 (5 bases). CDR1 SEHNR and CDR2 FQNEAQ come from the germline V gene (reference sequence). CDR3 length: 12 amino acids. V was trimmed by 7 bases and J by 6 bases, leaving 12 bases between them. Here the CDR3 DNA reads TGTGCCAGCACCTTGGGGGGAGATGGCTACACCTTC. This sequence encodes CASTLGGDGYTF.

V gene TRBV7-2 combines with J gene TRBJ2-3; tentatively, D is TRBD2 (6 bases). CDR1 and CDR2 from the germline V gene are SGHTA and FQGNSA. This CDR3 has 14 amino acids. Trimming pared 1 base from V and 6 bases from J, leaving 11 bases between. The CDR3 is CASSLGFREDTQYF. DNA for the CDR3: TGTGCCAGCAGCTTAGGCTTTCGGGAGGATACGCAGTATTTT.

The chain links TRBV19 to TRBJ2-7; D is perhaps TRBD1 (6 bases). CDR1 and CDR2 from the germline V gene are LNHDA and SQIVND (reference sequence). This CDR3 has 16 amino acids. The V and J ends lost 5 bases and 0 bases respectively, with 17 bases between them. CDR3 loop: CASSAADRSFSYEQYF. CDR3 DNA sequence: TGTGCCAGTAGTGCCGCCGACAGGTCATTCTCCTACGAGCAGTACTTC.

The chain uses TRBV2 and TRBJ1-6, with 7 bases aligning to TRBD1. The CDR3 has 13 amino acids. V was pared by 6 bases and J by 7 bases, with 3 bases of the junction left unmatched. Germline V gene sequence: CDR1 SNHLY, CDR2 FYNNEI. In nucleotides, the CDR3 is TGTGCCAGCAGGGACAGGACAAATTCACCCCTCCACTTT. Its protein is CASRDRTNSPLHF.

V is TRBV20-1 and J is TRBJ2-7; tentative D call: TRBD2 (5 bases). CDR1 and CDR2 from the germline V gene are DFQATT and SNEGSKA (reference sequence). The CDR3 loop spans 11 amino acids. The ends were cut back, 6 bases at V and 5 bases at J, with 11 bases in the middle. This CDR3 is CSAEPGNEQYF. Written as DNA, the CDR3 is TGCAGTGCCGAGCCCGGGAACGAGCAGTACTTC.

CDR3 sequence (DNA): TGCGCCAGCAGCCATGGGGGCCTTTCCTACGAGCAGTACTTC. This codes for CASSHGGLSYEQYF. The chain combines TRBV5-1 with TRBJ2-7; possible D gene TRBD1, 6 bases. The CDR3 consists of 14 residues. From germline, CDR1 is SGHRS and CDR2 YFSETQ. V lost 4 bases, J lost 1 base, and 12 bases lay in between.

The rearrangement links TRBV9 to TRBJ2-5; D possibly corresponds to TRBD1 (6 bases). The J call may be in error: the DNA end matches TRBJ2-7 better. CDR1 and CDR2 from the germline V gene are SGDLS and YYNGEE. CDR3 length: 15 amino acids. CDR3 in amino acids: CASSPHRDPTYEQYF. The DNA of the CDR3 is TGTGCCAGCAGCCCCCACAGGGACCCCACCTACGAGCAGTACTTC.

J is TRBJ1-5 and V is TRBV4-1; possible D gene TRBD1, 5 bases. The germline CDR1 and CDR2 sequences are MGHRA and YSYEKL. CDR3 length equals 13 residues. The V gene lost 4 bases and the J gene lost 11 bases, with 15 bases spanning the gap. The CDR3 region is CASSPTAGRAQHF. DNA of the CDR3: TGCGCCAGCAGCCCGACGGCAGGGAGGGCCCAGCATTTT.

The chain is built from TRBV6-5 and TRBJ2-7; 7 bases map to TRBD1. V lost 5 bases and J lost 2; bases outside the gene matches: 6. The CDR3 length is 14 residues. In germline, CDR1 is MNHEY, CDR2 SVGAGI. The CDR3 here is CASSPWDRPYEQYF. The CDR3 nucleotides are TGTGCCAGCAGTCCTTGGGACAGACCCTACGAGCAGTACTTC.

The chain employs TRBV5-6 and TRBJ2-2, with a tentative D call TRBD1 (6 bases). Trimming took off 1 base at V and 0 bases at J, with 10 bases between the two ends. The CDR3 loop spans 16 amino acids. Germline V gene sequence: CDR1 SGHDT, CDR2 YYEEEE. The CDR3 region is CASSLYGTTNTGELFF. The CDR3 DNA follows: TGTGCCAGCAGCTTGTATGGGACAACGAACACCGGGGAGCTGTTTTTT.

CDR3 loop: CASSLQGGVETQYF. CDR3 in DNA: TGCGCCAGCAGCTTGCAGGGGGGCGTTGAGACCCAGTACTTC. This sequence joins TRBV5-1 and TRBJ2-5; D is perhaps TRBD1 (7 bases). Germline V gene sequence: CDR1 SGHRS, CDR2 YFSETQ. There are 14 residues in the CDR3. V was cut by 1 base and J by 5 bases, with 12 bases left in between.

The rearrangement links TRBV5-1 to TRBJ2-1, with TRBD1 identical over 7 bases. This CDR3 region has 14 residues. Trimming removed 4 bases from V and 4 bases from J; junction bases left unmatched: 5. From germline, CDR1 is SGHRS and CDR2 YFSETQ. The CDR3 nucleotides read TGCGCCAGCAGCGGGGGACAGCAATACAATGAGCAGTTCTTC. Its protein product is CASSGGQQYNEQFF.

The genes are TRBV9 and TRBJ2-3; D unclear. Germline V gives CDR1 SGDLS, CDR2 YYNGEE. The germline V and J ends were trimmed by 3 bases and 6 bases, with 11 bases remaining between them. The CDR3 contains 13 residues. Here the CDR3 reads CASSGETYDTQYF. The CDR3 DNA follows: TGTGCCAGCAGCGGAGAGACTTACGATACGCAGTATTTT.

The chain joins TRBV11-2 to TRBJ2-5, with 13 nucleotides matching TRBD2. Trimming cost V 3 bases and J 5 bases; bases outside gene matches: 6. The CDR3 is 16 amino acids. Germline-derived CDR1 and CDR2 are SGHAT and FQNNGV. This chain's CDR3 is CASSFQLAGGSETQYF. The CDR3 DNA is TGTGCCAGCAGCTTCCAACTAGCGGGGGGGAGCGAGACCCAGTACTTC.

The rearrangement links TRBV5-4 to TRBJ1-1; D not certain. With 0 bases removed from V and 4 bases from J, the gap between germline ends came to 10 bases. The CDR3 totals 14 residues. Germline V gene sequence: CDR1 SGHNT, CDR2 YYREEE (reference sequence). The CDR3 region has the DNA TGTGCCAGCAGCTTGGGGGCAGGTCGCACTGAAGCTTTCTTT. This gives the protein CASSLGAGRTEAFF.

V usage is TRBV5-8 and J usage is TRBJ2-5, with TRBD1 as a possible D gene (7 bases). Germline V CDR1 and CDR2: SGHTS, YDEGEE. The CDR3 contains 14 residues. Deletions cut 1 base from V and 4 bases from J, with 11 bases between. In nucleotides, the CDR3 is TGTGCCAGCAGCTTGTCTCAGGGGGGAGAGACCCAGTACTTC. As protein: CASSLSQGGETQYF.

CDR3 amino acids: CASSSGQGSTGELFF. CDR3 in DNA: TGTGCCAGTAGTAGCGGACAGGGAAGCACCGGGGAGCTGTTTTTT. The chain carries TRBV19 and TRBJ2-2, with TRBD1 matching 8 bases. Germline CDR1 and CDR2: LNHDA and SQIVND (reference sequence). The ends lost 4 bases at V and 4 bases at J; junction bases unmatched: 5. This CDR3 is 15 amino acids long.

The CDR3 DNA sequence: TGTGCCAGCAGCACTAACACTGAAGCTTTCTTT. Translation: CASSTNTEAFF. The rearrangement links TRBV6-5 to TRBJ1-1; D gene uncertain. The germline V and J ends were trimmed by 6 bases and 2 bases, with 4 bases remaining between them. This CDR3 has 11 residues. Per germline, CDR1 MNHEY and CDR2 SVGAGI.

The V and J genes are TRBV7-9 and TRBJ1-1; D gene uncertain. CDR1 is SEHNR and CDR2 is FQNEAQ in the germline V gene (reference sequence). There are 15 residues in the CDR3. V shed 4 bases and J shed 0 bases, with 12 bases lying between them. The DNA of the CDR3 is TGTGCCAGCAGCTCCCAGCAGGTAATGAACACTGAAGCTTTCTTT. Protein product: CASSSQQVMNTEAFF.

The chain is built from TRBV4-1 and TRBJ1-2, with D possibly matching TRBD1 (5 bases). The V end was cut by 3 bases, the J end by 1 base, with 12 bases between. The germline V gene has CDR1 MGHRA and CDR2 YSYEKL. The CDR3 runs 15 residues. CDR3 in amino acids: CASSQGYQGNYGYTF. DNA of the CDR3: TGCGCCAGCAGCCAGGGTTATCAGGGTAACTATGGCTACACCTTC.

The chain links TRBV11-2 to TRBJ1-2; D is possibly TRBD1 (6 bases). Trimming removed 7 bases from V and 5 bases from J, with 17 bases in between. This CDR3 comprises 14 residues. The germline V gene has CDR1 SGHAT and CDR2 FQNNGV. The CDR3, as DNA: TGTGCCAGCACCCCTGAGACAGGTTTTTATGGCTACACCTTC. Translating it yields CASTPETGFYGYTF.

On this clone: The CDR3 does not close with the conserved phenylalanine or tryptophan, likely indicating a read error. The chain employs TRBV4-1 and TRBJ2-7; 7 bases line up with TRBD1. CDR1 MGHRA and CDR2 YSYEKL come from the germline V gene. The CDR3 is made up of 14 amino acids. V was pared by 8 bases and J by 4 bases, with 11 bases of the junction left unmatched. DNA for the CDR3: TGCGCCAGCGCGCCCGGACAGGCCCATTACGAGCAGTACCTC. The encoded protein is CASAPGQAHYEQYL.

The V and J genes are TRBV7-6 and TRBJ1-2; 10 bases align to TRBD1. The CDR3 covers 16 residues. J was trimmed by 3 bases and V by 5 bases; bases with no gene match: 9. The germline CDR1 and CDR2 sequences are SGHVS and FNYEAQ. The CDR3 DNA sequence: TGTGCCAGCAGCCGCGGGGGGGGACAGGGGCACTATGGCTACACCTTC. Translation: CASSRGGGQGHYGYTF.

This rearrangement joins TRBV6-5 to TRBJ1-2; D possibly corresponds to TRBD1 (5 bases). The CDR3 runs 13 residues. The germline V gene encodes CDR1 MNHEY and CDR2 SVGAGI. V was clipped by 5 bases and J by 2 bases, with 9 bases between them. The CDR3, as DNA: TGTGCCAGCAGTCTGACAGACAACTATGGCTACACCTTC. This codes for CASSLTDNYGYTF.

V and J are TRBV5-4 and TRBJ1-2; 7 nucleotides agree with TRBD1. V dropped 1 base and J dropped 4; count of bases not matched to a gene: 10. The CDR3 covers 16 residues. From germline, CDR1 is SGHNT and CDR2 YYREEE (reference sequence). Here the CDR3 reads CASSLLPTGSTYGYTF. The CDR3 region has the DNA TGTGCCAGCAGCTTGTTACCGACAGGGTCCACCTATGGCTACACCTTC.

The chain recombines TRBV6-5 with TRBJ2-3; weak D call: TRBD2 (6 bases). The V gene lost 7 bases and the J gene lost 3 bases, with 14 bases spanning the gap. The CDR3 spans 14 residues. Per germline, CDR1 MNHEY and CDR2 SVGAGI. DNA of the CDR3: TGTGCCAGCACTGAGGAGGGCGGGACAGATACGCAGTATTTT. Residues: CASTEEGGTDTQYF.